The present T cell receptor beta chain was sequenced within a study of cytomegalovirus exposure and HLA in healthy donors. About this clone itself: What it recognizes is unknown.

In the PCR, 60 Vbeta and 13 Jbeta primers were used. Sequencing was performed with immunoSEQ multiplex PCR; in TCRdb, only in-frame clones are kept and a portion is missing. This repertoire shows 120,000 or so clones, approximately 86% found once; its top ten account for about 1.8%. Study-level results: Sequencing likely generated an artifact that appeared as a cluster of highly shared sequence variants.

This CDR3 is 13 amino acids long. Per germline, CDR1 MNHNS and CDR2 SASEGT. Trimming removed 5 bases from V and 1 base from J, with 8 bases in between. The chain is built from TRBV6-1 and TRBJ1-1, with D unclear. Sequenced input: PBMCs. The sequence was obtained from a man aged 35 to 55 in good health and CMV-seronegative. CDR3 DNA: TGTGCCAGCAGTAGAGGGAAGAACACTGAAGCTTTCTTT. It codes for CASSRGKNTEAFF.